This entry features one T cell receptor beta chain sequence. Its antigen is currently unknown. Assay: immunoSEQ multiplex PCR; the TCRdb copy retains only in-frame clones and omits some. Seen here are 71,000 or so clones, 85% to 95% observed once, and the top ten hold roughly 6.7%. This record comes from a study of OX40 agonist ivuxolimab in advanced cancers. Study at large: Patients treated during dose escalation were battling hepatocellular carcinoma, melanoma, renal cell or head and neck cancer.

General study findings and limits: Low clonal expansion, among the lowest seen, marked partial responders at 0.1-3.0 mg/kg. In CD8+ T cells, expanded clones were on average more numerous than in CD4+.

CDR3 length: 15 amino acids. Germline V gives CDR1 SGHAT, CDR2 FQNNGV. V lost 0 bases, J lost 3 bases, and 12 bases lay in between. The chain combines TRBV11-2 with TRBJ2-7; a possible D gene is TRBD1 (5 bases). Sequencing used CD4+ or CD8+ T cells sorted from blood, obtained in a trial of the OX40 agonist ivuxolimab. The TCR comes from an adult with an advanced solid tumor such as melanoma, head and neck, liver or kidney cancer. The CDR3 DNA reads TGTGCCAGCAGCTTAGAGGCAGGGCCCTACTACGAGCAGTACTTC. It is translated as CASSLEAGPYYEQYF. Variable domain in full (rest from reference TRBV11-2 and TRBJ2-7): EAGVAQSPRYKIIEKRQSVAFWCNPISGHATLYWYQQILGQGPKLLIQFQNNGVVDDSQLPKDRFSAERLKGVDSTLKIQPAKLEDSAVYLCASSLEAGPYYEQYFGPGTRLTVT.